The 17 T cell receptor beta chains below all came from one sample that was sequenced in a study of tumor and adjacent non-tumor tissue in lung cancer. TCRbeta libraries were built with three rounds of nested PCR, modified from ARM-PCR. TCRdb re-derived calls from the multiplex PCR reads in MiXCR, one entry per CDR3 protein. The table includes about 120,000 distinct CDR3 sequences, around 82% detected once. RNA was extracted from bulk tissue without any cell sorting. Sequencing was carried out using lung tumor tissue. All receptors derive from a man in his 70s with non-small cell lung cancer.

This clonotype was counted between two and nine times. A junction boundary mismatches the germline segment, possibly from a read error. The chain employs TRBV6-2 or TRBV6-3 and TRBJ1-5; the D gene is possibly TRBD1 (5 bases). In germline, CDR1 is MNHEY, CDR2 SVGEGT. The length of the CDR3 is 19 residues. The CDR3: CASSYLIGGTRASNQPQHF. CDR3 DNA: TGTGCTAGCAGTTACTTGATTGGGGGTACACGAGCGAGCAATCAGCCCCAGCATTTT.

About this clonotype itself: Here the CDR3 omits its conserved ending phenylalanine or tryptophan, so a read error is the likely source. The gene calls are TRBV4-1 and TRBJ2-2; 8 nucleotides match TRBD1. Germline V lookup: CDR1 MGHRA, CDR2 YSYEKL. The CDR3 loop spans 15 amino acids. As DNA, the CDR3 is TGCGCCAGTAGCCAGTGGACAGGGCGCACCGGGGAGCTGTTTTAT. It codes for CASSQWTGRTGELFY.

This clonotype was seen just once. The chain links TRBV11-3 to TRBJ2-2; 9 positions agree with TRBD2. Germline assignment: CDR1 SGHNT and CDR2 YENEEA. The CDR3 runs to 16 residues. CDR3 amino acids: CDNSGRVVAGAGELFF. CDR3 coding DNA: TGTGACAACAGCGGCCGGGTGGTAGCGGGGGCCGGGGAGCTGTTTTTT.

Regarding this clonotype: A much more abundant neighbour one base away suggests this may be a read error. The rearrangement links TRBV6-5 to TRBJ2-2, with 8 bases identical to TRBD2. The CDR3 is made up of 16 amino acids. Germline-derived CDR1 and CDR2 are MNHEY and SVGAGI. The CDR3 loop reads CASRSRSAGGTWELFF. CDR3 DNA: TGTGCCAGCAGGTCTCGCTCGGCGGGAGGCACCTGGGAGCTGTTTTTT.

This clonotype was counted a single time. This chain joins TRBV28 and TRBJ1-5; the match to TRBD1 covers 7 bases. The CDR3 runs to 13 residues. CDR1 is MDHEN and CDR2 is SYDVKM in the germline V gene. CDR3: CISSWDSYQPQHF. The CDR3 coding sequence is TGTATCAGCAGTTGGGACAGTTATCAGCCCCAGCATTTT.

CDR3 nucleotide sequence: TGTGTCAGTAGTGCCCTGAAGGCCGGGGAGCTGTTTTTT. Protein product: CVSSALKAGELFF. V usage is TRBV6-1 and J usage is TRBJ2-2; D not resolved. This CDR3 is 13 amino acids long. Germline V CDR1 and CDR2: MNHNS, SASEGT.

The rearrangement joins TRBV10-3 to TRBJ2-7; D uncertain. V was shortened by 10 bases and J by 9 bases, with 22 bases between the two germline ends. CDR3 length equals 13 residues. Germline-derived CDR1 and CDR2 are ENHRY and SYGVKD. The CDR3 sequence: CATSENRELGQYF. The CDR3 bases are TGTGCCACCAGCGAGAATAGGGAATTAGGGCAGTACTTC.

Note on this clonotype: At one boundary the junction diverges from the germline segment, which might be a read error. The gene calls are TRBV6-2 or TRBV6-3 and TRBJ1-5; D perhaps matches TRBD1 (6 bases). In germline, CDR1 is MNHEY, CDR2 SVGEGT. The length of the CDR3 is 14 residues. CDR3 region: CASQGTARNQPQQF. The CDR3 DNA reads TGTGCCAGTCAGGGGACTGCACGCAATCAGCCCCAGCAATTT.

CDR3 DNA: TGTGCCAGCAGTTATTTGGGGCAACGCATAGATACGCAGTATTTT. Its protein is CASSYLGQRIDTQYF. The chain recombines TRBV6-9 with TRBJ2-3, with D perhaps TRBD1 (5 bases). The CDR3 runs to 15 residues. The germline V gene encodes CDR1 MNHGY and CDR2 SVAAGI. V gave up 1 base and J gave up 5 bases, with 13 bases separating them.

This clonotype is a singleton in its sample. Just one base apart from a much larger clone, this may be a read error. CDR3 bases: TGCGCCAGCAGCCTCGGTTTCTACGAGGAGTACTTC. Encoded protein: CASSLGFYEEYF. The gene calls are TRBV5-1 and TRBJ2-7; D unresolved. The CDR3 covers 12 residues. CDR1 SGHRS and CDR2 YFSETQ come from the germline V gene.

The chain uses TRBV11-2 and TRBJ2-3; the D is unclear. The CDR3 runs to 11 residues. V lost 2 bases and J 15 bases, leaving 12 bases between the germline ends. Germline CDR1 and CDR2: SGHAT and FQNNGV. CDR3 sequence (DNA): TGTGCCAGCAGCTTATCAGATAGGCATTATTTT. The encoded protein is CASSLSDRHYF.

Notes on this clonotype: This may arise from a read error, as a much more abundant clone is one base away. The genes are TRBV5-1 and TRBJ2-2; a weak D match, TRBD2 (5 bases). Germline CDR1 is SGHRS and CDR2 is YFSETQ. The CDR3 contains 12 residues. The CDR3 DNA reads TGCACCAGCAGCTTGGAGGCCGGGGAGCTGTTTTTT. Translating it yields CTSSLEAGELFF.

This clonotype has a handful of counts. An end of the junction does not agree with germline; a read error may underlie this. The chain employs TRBV5-4 and TRBJ2-2; TRBD1 aligns across 9 bases. The CDR3 spans 17 residues. CDR1 is SGHNT and CDR2 is YYREEE in the germline V gene (reference sequence). The CDR3 spells CTSSLRPGTGIPGELFF. Here the CDR3 DNA reads TGTACCAGCAGCTTACGCCCAGGGACAGGGATCCCCGGGGAGCTGTTTTTT.

The chain employs TRBV4-3 and TRBJ2-1, with D unclear. The CDR3 runs 17 residues. Germline V gives CDR1 LGHNA, CDR2 YSLEER. Trimming removed 0 bases at V and 4 bases at J, with 16 bases between. The CDR3 DNA reads TGCGCCAGCAGCCAAGACGTAGCAGGAGCTGAATACAATGAGCAGTTCTTC. It translates to CASSQDVAGAEYNEQFF.

In regard to this clonotype: The junction departs from the called germline gene at one end, perhaps through a read error. The chain uses TRBV6-6 and TRBJ2-4, with a weak D call TRBD1 (6 bases). Germline V gene sequence: CDR1 MNHNY, CDR2 SVGAGI (reference sequence). CDR3 length: 16 residues. The CDR3, as DNA: TGCGCCAGCAGTGGCGAGCAGGGGTTCGCCAAAACCATTCACTACTTC. Amino acids: CASSGEQGFAKTIHYF.

This clonotype has at least ten counts. This rearrangement joins TRBV5-1 to TRBJ1-1; 10 bases agree with TRBD1. J was trimmed by 10 bases and V by 3 bases; bases with no gene match: 9. CDR1 is SGHRS and CDR2 is YFSETQ in the germline V gene. The CDR3 totals 14 residues. The CDR3 here is CASSSGDRGSGAFF. The CDR3 DNA is TGCGCCAGCAGCTCGGGGGACAGGGGCTCGGGAGCTTTCTTT. The entire variable domain, with the rest obtained from reference TRBV5-1 and TRBJ1-1, is as follows: KAGVTQTPRYLIKTRGQQVTLSCSPISGHRSVSWYQQTPGQGLQFLFEYFSETQRNKGNFPGRFSGRQFSNSRSEMNVSTLELGDSALYLCASSSGDRGSGAFFGQGTRLTVV.

As concerns this clonotype: One junction end disagrees with the germline gene, perhaps due to a read error. The V and J genes are TRBV11-1 and TRBJ2-6; a weak D match, TRBD1 (5 bases). The CDR3 contains 15 residues. Germline V CDR1 and CDR2: SGHAT, FQDESV (reference sequence). The CDR3 DNA sequence: TGTGCCAGCAGCTTAAGATTCTCTGGGGCCAACGTCCTGGCTTTC. It yields the protein CASSLRFSGANVLAF.